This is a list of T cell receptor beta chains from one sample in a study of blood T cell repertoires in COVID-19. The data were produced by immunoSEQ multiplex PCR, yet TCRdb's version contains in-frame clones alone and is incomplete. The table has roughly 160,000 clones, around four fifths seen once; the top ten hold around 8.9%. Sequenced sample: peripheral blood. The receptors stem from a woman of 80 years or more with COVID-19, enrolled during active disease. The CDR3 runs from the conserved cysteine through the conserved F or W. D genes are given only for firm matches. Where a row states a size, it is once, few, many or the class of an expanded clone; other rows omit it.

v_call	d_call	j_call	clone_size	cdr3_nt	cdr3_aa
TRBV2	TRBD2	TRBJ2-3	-	TGTGCCAGTGGACTAGCGGGCCGAGATACGCAGTATTTT	CASGLAGRDTQYF
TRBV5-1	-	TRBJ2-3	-	TGCGCCAGCAGCTTTACAGGTTCAGATACGCAGTATTTT	CASSFTGSDTQYF
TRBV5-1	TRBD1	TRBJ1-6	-	TGCGCCAGCAGCCAAACGACAGGGGTATATTCACCCCTCCACTTT	CASSQTTGVYSPLHF
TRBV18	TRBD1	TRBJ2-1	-	TGTGCCAGCTCACCACAAAGGGACAGCGTCAATGAGCAGTTCTTC	CASSPQRDSVNEQFF
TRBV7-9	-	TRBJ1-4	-	TGTGCCAGCAGCCACGATACAGGGAAACTGTTTTTT	CASSHDTGKLFF
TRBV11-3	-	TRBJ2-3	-	TGTGCCAGCAGCTTTTATGGCACAGATACGCAGTATTTT	CASSFYGTDTQYF
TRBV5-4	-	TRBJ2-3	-	TGTGCCAGCAGCTTGGTTGGGCGGGAACAAGATACGCAGTATTTT	CASSLVGREQDTQYF
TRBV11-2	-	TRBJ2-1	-	TGTGCCAGCAGCTTAGATTGGGCTGTCTCCTACAATGAGCAGTTCTTC	CASSLDWAVSYNEQFF
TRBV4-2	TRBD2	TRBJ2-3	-	TGTGCCAGCAGCCAAGTGGCCAGCGGGAGGGCGGGAGATACGCAGTATTTT	CASSQVASGRAGDTQYF
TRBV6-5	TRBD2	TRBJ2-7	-	TGTGCCAGCAGGGCTAGCGGGGGGATTTACGAGCAGTACTTC	CASRASGGIYEQYF
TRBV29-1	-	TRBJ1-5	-	TGCAGCCACTCGGGCACGGGGGATCAGCCCCAGCATTTT	CSHSGTGDQPQHF
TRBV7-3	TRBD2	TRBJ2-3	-	TGTGCCAGCAGCTTTTCGACTAGCGGGAGGGCAGATACGCAGTATTTT	CASSFSTSGRADTQYF
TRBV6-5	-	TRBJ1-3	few	TGTGCCAGCAGTTTTCGAGGGGGTCTTTTTGGAAACACCATATATTTT	CASSFRGGLFGNTIYF
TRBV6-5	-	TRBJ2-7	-	TGTGCCAGCAAAGTACAGGGAGCTGCCTACGAGCAGTACTTC	CASKVQGAAYEQYF
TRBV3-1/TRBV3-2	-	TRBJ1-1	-	TGTGCCAGCAGCCGTCCCGGGAACACTGAAGCTTTCTTT	CASSRPGNTEAFF
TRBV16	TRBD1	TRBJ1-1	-	TGTGCCAGCAGCCAACCGACAGGGGGCCGGACTGAAGCTTTCTTT	CASSQPTGGRTEAFF
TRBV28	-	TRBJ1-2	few	TGTGCCAGCAGTTTCGACTATGGCTACACCTTC	CASSFDYGYTF
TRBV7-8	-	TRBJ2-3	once	TGTGCCAGCAGCAGCCGTGAGGGAGCCCCGGGTACGCAGTATTTT	CASSSREGAPGTQYF
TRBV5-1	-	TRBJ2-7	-	TGCGCCAGCAGCTTGATCGAGACCTACGAGCAGTACTTC	CASSLIETYEQYF
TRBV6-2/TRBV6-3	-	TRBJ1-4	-	TGTGCCAGCAGTGAGCCCGCGGCAACTAATGAAAAACTGTTTTTT	CASSEPAATNEKLFF
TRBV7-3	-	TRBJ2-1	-	TGTGCCAGCAGCTACGGGGGTGAGCAGTTCTTC	CASSYGGEQFF
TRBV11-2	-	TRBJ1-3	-	TGTGCCAGCAGCTTAGGGGGAGACACTGGAAACACCATATATTTT	CASSLGGDTGNTIYF
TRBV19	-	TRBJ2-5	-	TGTGCCAGTAGTATAGTGGGGGGAGCGGAGACCCAGTACTTC	CASSIVGGAETQYF
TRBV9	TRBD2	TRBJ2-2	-	TGTGCCAGCAGCGCCCGGGGGCGAGCGGGGGGAACCTCGAACACCGGGGAGCTGTTTTTT	CASSARGRAGGTSNTGELFF
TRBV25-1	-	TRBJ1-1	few	TGTGCCAGTACCGGAGGGGCCTACACTGAAGCTTTCTTT	CASTGGAYTEAFF
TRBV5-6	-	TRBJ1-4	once	TGTGCCAGCAGCCCCCGTGCGGGGGCGCTGGGACGGGAAAAACTGTTTTTT	CASSPRAGALGREKLFF
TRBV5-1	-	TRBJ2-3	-	TGCGCCAGCAGCCCTCCGGCGGGCGGAGATACGCAGTATTTT	CASSPPAGGDTQYF
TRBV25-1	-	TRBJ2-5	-	TGTGCCAGCACTCCCTCGGGGGAGACCCAGTACTTC	CASTPSGETQYF
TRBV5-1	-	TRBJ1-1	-	TGCGCCAGCAGCTTGACAGGGTCCAGGCCTGAAGCTTTCTTT	CASSLTGSRPEAFF
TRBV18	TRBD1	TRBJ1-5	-	TGTGCCAGCTCCCGGGACAGGGGGACGGGGGGCAATCAGCCCCAGCATTTT	CASSRDRGTGGNQPQHF